These T cell receptor beta chains were read from a single sample in a study of tumor-infiltrating lymphocytes in primary liver carcinoma. TCRdb recomputed calls from the multiplex PCR reads with MiXCR, one row per CDR3 protein. The table includes some 110,000 distinct CDR3 sequences, 64% detected once. The sample consisted of liver tumor tissue from sampling region 3. These receptors came from an older woman with primary liver carcinoma and hepatitis B virus infection. Both conserved end residues are trimmed from each CDR3.

TRBV7-2,13,TRBJ2-2,ASSLSRLDTGELF
TRBV29-1,11,TRBJ2-7,RVIREGPYVQY
TRBV6-6,13,TRBJ1-4,ASKSSLSTNEKLF
TRBV5-1,15,TRBJ2-5,VSSFGLAGILQETQY
TRBV6-2/TRBV6-3,14,TRBJ2-2,ANRYPSGRAKGELF
TRBV6-5,13,TRBJ2-7,ASSYRFTGSYEQY
TRBV20-1,11,TRBJ2-5,SAIDWGQETQY
TRBV29-1,12,TRBJ2-3,SVQRLAGEDTQF
TRBV12-3/TRBV12-4,11,TRBJ1-2,ASSTGGGYGYT
TRBV9,12,TRBJ2-5,ASSVGSGQETQY
TRBV20-1,15,TRBJ1-6,RARSDREGSYNSPLH
TRBV5-1,12,TRBJ2-2,ASTLNANTGELF
TRBV11-3,13,TRBJ2-7,ASSSHGAGRYEQY
TRBV28,13,TRBJ2-1,ASSSSGSSYNEQF
TRBV5-6,17,TRBJ2-6,ASSSYGGRGYPGANVLT
TRBV15,10,TRBJ2-7,ATSSGPYEQY
TRBV11-3,13,TRBJ2-1,ASSPRGGGNGEQF
TRBV4-2,15,TRBJ2-2,ASSPATSSQQGGELF
TRBV6-5,11,TRBJ2-2,ASSYQKTRELF
TRBV7-9,12,TRBJ1-2,AGSLGWDISGHT
TRBV11-2,12,TRBJ2-1,ASGPDPGYREQF
TRBV11-2,10,TRBJ2-3,ASNHWADTQY
TRBV11-1,12,TRBJ2-3,ASSLRQRAGVSH
TRBV6-4,14,TRBJ2-6,ASSAGSSPGANVLT
TRBV7-9,13,TRBJ2-5,ASSPRNQAFETQY
TRBV6-1,14,TRBJ2-2,ASSVEGLARGGEPF
TRBV7-8,16,TRBJ1-5,ASSPSRPRQARNQPQH
TRBV10-1,13,TRBJ2-5,ASSDRASGSETQY
TRBV11-3,14,TRBJ2-7,ASSLEKGLGPYEQY
TRBV13,12,TRBJ2-3,ASSHRGYTYTQY
TRBV5-6,13,TRBJ2-5,ASSPPGLAGETQY
TRBV11-3,12,TRBJ2-4,ASSWVMTKNIQY
TRBV11-2,10,TRBJ2-2,SSWVNTGELF
TRBV11-3,13,TRBJ2-5,ASSSLKGGGETQY
TRBV14,14,TRBJ2-4,ASSHRTGVAKNIQY
TRBV11-3,13,TRBJ2-5,ASSQTQQGGETKY
TRBV12-3/TRBV12-4,13,TRBJ2-2,AGSLAGGFTGELS
TRBV6-1,13,TRBJ2-7,ASSAYRGGSYEQY
TRBV12-3/TRBV12-4,12,TRBJ2-7,AGTSDAGSCEQY
TRBV28,10,TRBJ1-4,ASGQGWKKLF
TRBV5-6,16,TRBJ2-1,ASSSGVTTGSFYNERF
TRBV5-1,15,TRBJ2-2,ASSLGTGLAIRGELF
TRBV11-2,12,TRBJ2-7,ASRMAGPSYEQY
TRBV12-3/TRBV12-4,13,TRBJ2-4,ASRRGLAGVDIQY
TRBV6-1,13,TRBJ2-7,ASGESTGHPYEQY
TRBV11-2,13,TRBJ2-5,ADSLTTGVGETQY